This TCR beta chain was captured by sequencing in a study of shared clonotypes between healthy human individuals (TCRdb year 2020). Concerning the study at large: A couple of women and a few men aged 18 to 49 years were included in the cohort. For each donor, CD4 naive and CD4 memory were each run on three plates, CD8 naive on two plates, and CD8 memory on one plate. Blood TCR repertoires of four to six healthy adults were deeply sequenced to estimate repertoire size and the extent of clonotype sharing between individuals. Libraries were prepared and TCR repertoires were sequenced by different laboratories using diverse techniques, in order to increase sequencing depth and limit assay-specific biases. Each donor's leukapheresis produced roughly between roughly 0.85 and 9.5 billion PBMCs. Broad study findings and their caveats: About 5% of naive CD4, 3.5% of naive CD8, roughly 2.4% of memory CD4, and less than 0.45% of memory CD8 clonotypes were shared across a handful of donors. Because the study included only a small number of donors, the genetic and exposure-history diversity represented was limited. Larger estimated clonotype richness was generally found for naive subsets than for memory subsets. Sampling was limited to blood, and TCR repertoires in tissue likely differ from TCR repertoires in blood. Pairwise subsampling indicated that sequencing depth was expected to affect the degree of clonotype sharing among donors. Rarefaction of sorted-subset datasets indicated incomplete sequencing despite the large sequencing depth. Compared with non-shared clonotypes, the clonotypes found in all four sorted-subset donors had higher generation probabilities.

Spanning cysteine to phenylalanine, the CDR3 consists of 16 amino acids. The CDR3 DNA has 48 bases and is translated from base 1. Looking up the germline V gene yields CDR1 MNHEY and CDR2 SVGAGI. V and J are trimmed by 0 bases and 5 bases, and the gene matches miss 7 bases of the junction. Using the deep immunoSEQ assay, multiplex PCR amplified TCR CDR3 regions from genomic DNA. Genomic DNA extracted from each cell subset was distributed evenly over all wells of several immunoSEQ 96-well plates, and each plate served as one replicate. Each replicate PCR for sorted subsets received around 210 ng genomic DNA, equal to tens of thousands of T cell genomes. Purified libraries were measured with a Qubit 3.0 fluorometer, size-checked on a Bioanalyzer 2100, and measured again with the KAPA Library Quantification kit. Every immunoSEQ 96-well plate was sequenced on a separate single-read 150-cycle Illumina NextSeq 550 flow cell. Concerning the study's data processing: Because only junctional sequences without quality scores were contained in the immunoSEQ output, filtering matching that applied to full-length reads could not be performed. To assign V/J genes and CDR3, sequences were annotated against IMGT germline references using PyIR, a Python wrapper for IgBLAST v1.9. Reads were filtered out if the reads had weak V/J assignments (E-value above 1e-6), no CDR3, stop codons, out-of-frame junctions, or ambiguous translated residues. A V3J clonotype was defined by an identical inferred V gene, J gene, and CDR3 amino acid sequence. Percentage overlap between repertoires was computed as shared unique clonotypes divided by the size of the smaller repertoire. Three approaches were used to assess repertoire richness: RTK rarefaction, the Chao1 estimator, and Recon v2.1 estimates of unobserved clonotypes. Generation probabilities were computed with OLGA for all TCRbeta clonotypes obtained by the gDNA method from a few donors. In its TCRdb copy, this immuneACCESS table keeps in-frame sequences only and misses some clones. Where compared with another copy, unresolved V genes explain less than half of these, and the others have no known cause. V, J and clone size were drawn from that table, and D and trimming were deduced from the DNA. This sample comprises around 2.1 million clones, 93% of them detected only once. The ten biggest clones cover under 2% of the sample.

Points on this clone: Its antigen has not been determined. Base qualities are not provided; no much larger clone lies one nucleotide away.

For the CD8 naive samples, CD45RO-negative cells were positively selected for CCR7, yielding a CD45RA+CCR7+ population from which TemRA cells were excluded. Healthy HIV-negative adults with no recently reported acute infections or vaccinations were included as donors. Only Caucasian adults living in Nashville, Tennessee, USA were represented among the donors. Blood was obtained by leukapheresis, after which PBMCs were separated by Ficoll-Histopaque density gradient centrifugation and cryopreserved in liquid nitrogen vapor phase. Purity and quantity of every magnetically sorted T cell population were checked by analytical flow cytometry. Each sorted fraction had its genomic DNA isolated and then quantified by UV absorbance on a Nanodrop 2000c.

The chain couples TRBV6-5 to TRBJ2-1, with 7 bases in between that match TRBD2. The receptor was isolated from a man younger than 30 in good health. Some clones in this sample may be carry-over from other donors' samples. Input material: naive CD8+ T cells from PBMCs. The cell subset or site tag for this specimen amounts to: CD45RA+CCR7+. DNA sequence: TGTGCCAGCAGTTACTCACTGAACAGCGGGAACAATGAGCAGTTCTTC. Translation gives CASSYSLNSGNNEQFF.